The rows below give T cell receptor beta chains drawn from one sample of a study of shared clonotypes between healthy human individuals. The method was immunoSEQ multiplex PCR; TCRdb's version includes in-frame clones alone and lacks a portion of them. This sample has around 2.3 million clones, with approximately 94% found just once. Sequencing was performed on naive CD4+ T cells sorted from blood. The receptors come from a man aged 18 to 35 in good health. Each CDR3 is given with its conserved first and last residue. The D gene is left open where the match is weak. Where a row states a size, it is once, few, many or the class of an expanded clone; other rows omit it.

size,V,J,D,CDR3,DNA
-,TRBV28,TRBJ2-1,-,CASSPLLKAYNEQFF,TGTGCCAGCAGTCCGTTGCTCAAGGCCTACAATGAGCAGTTCTTC
-,TRBV27,TRBJ1-2,TRBD1,CASSSDRGHRLLYGYTF,TGTGCCAGCAGTTCAGACAGGGGGCATCGGTTGCTCTATGGCTACACCTTC
-,TRBV13,TRBJ2-7,TRBD1,CASSVYRGLDEQYF,TGTGCCAGCAGCGTATACAGGGGGCTAGACGAGCAGTACTTC
-,TRBV30,TRBJ2-1,-,CAWSVFVGGNEQFF,TGTGCCTGGAGTGTATTTGTGGGGGGTAATGAGCAGTTCTTC
-,TRBV30,TRBJ2-5,TRBD2,CAWSGTSGRGRAETQYF,TGTGCCTGGAGTGGGACTAGCGGGAGGGGGAGGGCAGAGACCCAGTACTTC
-,TRBV11-3,TRBJ2-2,-,CASSLDPAGTLFF,TGTGCCAGCAGCTTAGATCCGGCAGGAACGCTGTTTTTT
-,TRBV10-3,TRBJ1-5,-,CAITDGFNQPQHF,TGTGCCATCACTGACGGGTTCAATCAGCCCCAGCATTTT
-,TRBV4-1,TRBJ1-2,TRBD1,CASSRLQGPGYGYTF,TGCGCCAGCAGCCGACTACAGGGGCCGGGCTATGGCTACACCTTC
-,TRBV6-5,TRBJ2-5,TRBD1,CASSYSTDRIQYF,TGTGCCAGCAGCTACTCTACGGACAGGATCCAGTACTTC
-,TRBV18,TRBJ2-7,-,CASSPSGAGEQYF,TGTGCCAGCTCACCGTCTGGGGCTGGCGAGCAGTACTTC
once,TRBV6-6,TRBJ1-6,-,CASSPRAPDDNSPLHF,TGTGCCAGCAGTCCTCGGGCCCCAGACGATAATTCACCCCTCCACTTT
-,TRBV7-8,TRBJ1-2,-,CASSLDSTEGGYTF,TGTGCCAGCAGCTTAGATAGTACAGAGGGAGGCTACACCTTC
-,TRBV11-2,TRBJ1-5,-,CASSPGTVGNQPQHF,TGTGCCAGCAGCCCTGGGACGGTAGGCAATCAGCCCCAGCATTTT
-,TRBV5-1,TRBJ2-1,TRBD2,CASSPGSGGANEQFF,TGCGCCAGCAGCCCGGGGAGCGGGGGGGCGAATGAGCAGTTCTTC
-,TRBV29-1,TRBJ1-1,TRBD1,CSVLAGTGAFF,TGCAGCGTTTTGGCTGGGACAGGAGCTTTCTTT
-,TRBV9,TRBJ2-2,-,CASSVSGAPGELFF,TGTGCCAGCAGCGTATCAGGGGCTCCCGGGGAGCTGTTTTTT